These 6 T cell receptor beta chains were sequenced from one sample in a study of T cell clusters in autoimmune cytopenias (dated by TCRdb to between 2018 and 2020). Sequencing instrument: Illumina MiSeq. TRB rearrangements were amplified by multiplex PCR using a touch-down protocol with TRB-A and TRB-B primer pools mixed in one tube. Following reprocessing of the reads by TCRdb, the data hold one row per CDR3 protein sequence and no DNA is available. The table for this sample shows around 2,200 distinct CDR3 sequences. The top ten clonotypes cover less than 20% of the sample. Per sample, around 0.25 ug of peripheral blood genomic DNA, 35,000 to 40,000 genome equivalents, was used for TRB amplification. The same specimen was also included in a second study, on T cell repertoires in aging, cancer and after chemotherapy.

The sample taken for sequencing was peripheral blood. These receptors all stem from a human donor in good health.

In terms of frequency, this clonotype is large. The chain links TRBV19 to TRBJ2-5; TCRdb outputs TRBD2, but without DNA this stays unchecked. CDR1 is LNHDA and CDR2 is SQIVND in the germline V gene (reference sequence). There are 14 residues in the CDR3. CDR3 amino acids: CASSIVSGVETQYF.

The chain couples TRBV10-2 to TRBJ1-5. This CDR3 is 13 amino acids long. Germline values: CDR1 WSHSY, CDR2 SAAADI. The CDR3 sequence is CASSEGARQPQHF.

Judged by frequency, this clonotype is medium-sized. The chain is built from TRBV19 and TRBJ2-2; TCRdb indicates TRBD1, and absent DNA this call remains unverified. The CDR3 is 18 residues long. CDR1 is LNHDA and CDR2 is SQIVND in the germline V gene (reference sequence). CDR3 protein: CASSSFPGTGVYTGELFF.

The genes are TRBV11-2 and TRBJ2-5. The CDR3 contains 15 residues. Germline CDR1 is SGHAT and CDR2 is FQNNGV. CDR3 residues: CASSERAANQETQYF.

This clonotype registers medium-sized (0.01 to 0.1%) by frequency. The gene calls are TRBV11-2 and TRBJ1-2; TCRdb proposes TRBD1, but this gene call is untestable without DNA. The CDR3 runs 19 residues. The germline CDR1 and CDR2 sequences are SGHAT and FQNNGV. The chain's CDR3 is CASSLGRYSARPSNYGYTF.

The rearrangement links TRBV9 to TRBJ2-3; checking the TCRdb D call of TRBD1 is not possible without DNA. The CDR3 runs 16 residues. From germline, CDR1 is SGDLS and CDR2 YYNGEE. This CDR3 is CASSPGGGGGTDTQYF.